The 12 T cell receptor beta chains given below trace back to one sample, sequenced in a study of CD4 T cells in relation to SARS-CoV-2 and coronaviruses. These receptors' antigens are unknown. Some clones are missing from TCRdb's copy, which holds only in-frame ones; the method was immunoSEQ multiplex PCR. The data contain some 45,000 clones, roughly 82% of them seen just once; the ten biggest clones take up 1.1% to 1.5%. Input material: naive CD4+ T cells from PBMCs, cultured in vitro. Noted subset: naive CD4+ T cells isolated by negative enrichment. The receptors were gathered from an adult with COVID-19.

The chain joins TRBV6-5 to TRBJ1-1; 7 bases fit TRBD1. V lost 4 bases and J lost 0; bases outside the gene matches: 5. Germline-derived CDR1 and CDR2 are MNHEY and SVGAGI. This CDR3 region has 15 residues. The CDR3 region has the DNA TGTGCCAGCAGTTTGGGACAGCCACTGAACACTGAAGCTTTCTTT. This gives the protein CASSLGQPLNTEAFF.

This clone was detected only once. V usage is TRBV30 and J usage is TRBJ1-1; the D is unclear. Looked up from germline, CDR1 is GTSNPN and CDR2 is SVGIG (reference sequence). This CDR3 is built from 13 residues. Trimming removed 5 bases at V and 0 bases at J, with 10 bases between. CDR3 sequence (DNA): TGTGCCTGGGCGAGGGCGATGAACACTGAAGCTTTCTTT. Its translation is CAWARAMNTEAFF.

The table lists this clone with a count of one. The gene calls are TRBV18 and TRBJ1-4; 7 nucleotides match TRBD1. The length of the CDR3 is 14 residues. Germline-derived CDR1 and CDR2 are KGHSH and LQKENI. Unmatched junction bases numbered 8, after V lost 6 bases and J lost 7 bases. CDR3 residues: CASSQGGGSEKLFF. The CDR3 bases are TGTGCCAGCTCCCAGGGGGGAGGATCTGAAAAACTGTTTTTT.

The gene calls are TRBV12-3 or TRBV12-4 and TRBJ1-5; D not certain. The CDR3 extends over 13 amino acids. Trimming removed 6 bases from V and 6 bases from J, with 12 bases in between. The CDR3 reads CASSRDLRQPQHF. The CDR3 nucleotides are TGTGCCAGCAGCCGAGACCTTCGTCAGCCCCAGCATTTT.

V gene TRBV28 combines with J gene TRBJ2-7, with 8 bases lining up with TRBD2. Germline assignment: CDR1 MDHEN and CDR2 SYDVKM. The CDR3 covers 13 residues. V shed 2 bases and J 6 bases; nucleotides not matched to a gene: 3. DNA for the CDR3: TGTGCCAGCAGTTTAGGGCTAGCGGGCGAGCAGTACTTC. Its protein is CASSLGLAGEQYF. Full variable domain (outside the CDR3, taken from reference TRBV28 and TRBJ2-7): DVKVTQSSRYLVKRTGEKVFLECVQDMDHENMFWYRQDPGLGLRLIYFSYDVKMKEKGDIPEGYSVSREKKERFSLILESASTNQTSMYLCASSLGLAGEQYFGPGTRLTVT.

This sequence joins TRBV7-2 and TRBJ2-7, with no clear D. The CDR3 totals 16 residues. The V gene's germline CDR1 is SGHTA and CDR2 FQGNSA. V was cut by 6 bases and J by 0 bases, with 18 bases left in between. The CDR3 here is CASRNTGRTLSYEQYF. The CDR3 bases are TGTGCCAGCAGGAACACGGGCAGGACCCTCTCCTACGAGCAGTACTTC.

The gene calls are TRBV19 and TRBJ2-3, with 7 bases lining up with TRBD1. Unmatched junction bases numbered 3, after V lost 5 bases and J lost 4 bases. The CDR3 is made up of 13 amino acids. Germline-derived CDR1 and CDR2 are LNHDA and SQIVND (reference sequence). The CDR3 protein is CASSLQGPDTQYF. CDR3 nucleotides: TGTGCCAGTAGTCTACAGGGGCCAGATACGCAGTATTTT. Variable domain in full (rest from reference TRBV19 and TRBJ2-3): DGGITQSPKYLFRKEGQNVTLSCEQNLNHDAMYWYRQDPGQGLRLIYYSQIVNDFQKGDIAEGYSVSREKKESFPLTVTSAQKNPTAFYLCASSLQGPDTQYFGPGTRLTVL.

The chain carries TRBV7-8 and TRBJ2-7; D is tentatively TRBD1 or TRBD2 (5 bases each). Per germline, CDR1 SGHVS and CDR2 FQNEAQ. The CDR3 is 12 residues long. Trimming took off 6 bases at V and 11 bases at J, with 17 bases between the two ends. DNA for the CDR3: TGTGCCAGCAGTACGACTCCGGGACCCGAGTACTTC. Its translation: CASSTTPGPEYF. The variable domain in full, with the rest retrieved from reference TRBV7-8 and TRBJ2-7, is GAGVSQSPRYKVAKRGQDVALRCDPISGHVSLFWYQQALGQGPEFLTYFQNEAQLDKSGLPSDRFFAERPEGSVSTLKIQRTQQEDSAVYLCASSTTPGPEYFGPGTRLTVT.

This clone is termed large. V usage is TRBV5-4 and J usage is TRBJ2-7; 11 positions agree with TRBD2. This CDR3 region has 14 residues. The germline V gene has CDR1 SGHNT and CDR2 YYREEE (reference sequence). Losses at the gene ends were 4 bases for V and 5 bases for J; bases not matched to a gene: 5. The CDR3 loop reads CASSDSGRDNEQYF. The CDR3 bases are TGTGCCAGCAGCGATAGCGGGAGGGACAACGAGCAGTACTTC. The full variable domain, completed using reference TRBV5-4 and TRBJ2-7, is ETGVTQSPTHLIKTRGQQVTLRCSSQSGHNTVSWYQQALGQGPQFIFQYYREEENGRGNFPPRFSGLQFPNYSSELNVNALELDDSALYLCASSDSGRDNEQYFGPGTRLTVT.

The CDR3, as DNA: TGTGCCAGTAGTATAGGACTAGCGGGTAGGTGGACCGGGGAGCTGTTTTTT. Residues: CASSIGLAGRWTGELFF. This chain links TRBV19 with TRBJ2-2, with 10 bases aligning to TRBD2. This CDR3 spans 17 amino acids. Germline CDR1 is LNHDA and CDR2 is SQIVND (reference sequence). V shed 1 base and J 5 bases; nucleotides not matched to a gene: 7.

The chain couples TRBV2 to TRBJ2-6; possibly TRBD1 for D (5 bases). V shed 7 bases and J shed 3 bases, with 10 bases lying between them. The CDR3 has 14 residues. Germline V gives CDR1 SNHLY, CDR2 FYNNEI. CDR3 amino acids: CASKLRVGANVLTF. DNA of the CDR3: TGTGCCAGCAAGCTCAGGGTTGGGGCCAACGTCCTGACTTTC.

The chain has TRBV4-2 and TRBJ2-5; a possible D gene is TRBD1 (8 bases). Looked up from germline, CDR1 is LGHNA and CDR2 is YNFKEQ. The CDR3 loop spans 18 amino acids. V was shortened by 0 bases and J by 5 bases, with 22 bases between the two germline ends. The CDR3 here is CASSQDTVQGAGAETQYF. The CDR3 coding sequence is TGTGCCAGCAGCCAAGATACCGTCCAGGGGGCGGGAGCGGAGACCCAGTACTTC.